This T cell receptor (beta chain) was sequenced during a study of CD8+ T cells in alopecia areata. Whole-study context: Treated patients took oral tofacitinib at 5 to 10 mg twice daily.

The study's findings and limits: Alopecia totalis/universalis scalp especially showed more expanded CD8+ clones than normal scalp. Sequenced scalp T cells also include alphabeta T cells resident in normal skin.

The V end was cut by 0 bases, the J end by 4 bases, with 9 bases between. Germline values: CDR1 GTSNPN, CDR2 SVGIG (reference sequence). This CDR3 contains 13 residues. Isolated RNA was reverse transcribed into cDNA used as the sequencing template. The assay was immunoSEQ multiplex PCR, and TCRdb's table has in-frame clones only and misses some. The table records some 150,000 clones, around 71% of them present only once. This clone was seen only once. Its antigen is undetermined. Sorted out of PBMCs were CD4+ T cells and CD8+ T cells. The sample in question was CD8+ T cells sorted from blood, obtained at week 0. This TCR was sampled from a human donor with alopecia areata. The chain is built from TRBV30 and TRBJ1-2, with D unresolved. The chain's CDR3 is CAWSVEQSYGYTF. In DNA form, the CDR3 reads TGTGCCTGGAGTGTAGAGCAATCCTATGGCTACACCTTC.